This T cell receptor beta chain comes out of a study of somatic mutations in cytotoxic T cells in rheumatoid arthritis. Study summary: Sorted by flow to nearly 100% purity were some V beta antibody-stained T-cell populations, including V beta1+ cells sequenced for TCRB. Study results and caveats: Over 20% of CD8+ cells belonged to the largest CD8+ clone in about an eighth of the 65 patients. For rheumatoid arthritis patients, CD8+ clonality increased with age, whereas it did not in healthy controls.

Using immunoSEQ multiplex PCR, the repertoire was profiled, and TCRdb retains in-frame clones only, with some absent. The data contain about 6,600 clones, roughly 71% of them singletons. Trimming removed 0 bases at V and 4 bases at J, with 7 bases between. The V gene's germline CDR1 is ENHRY and CDR2 SYGVKD. CDR3 length equals 13 residues. To note about this clone: Its antigen is unknown.

The chain employs TRBV10-3 and TRBJ2-7; D ambiguous. The sequence was obtained from a man between 35 and 55 years old in good health. The sequenced sample was CD8+ T cells sorted from blood. CDR3 residues: CAISESLLYEQYV. The CDR3 DNA is TGTGCCATCAGTGAGTCGTTGCTATACGAGCAGTACGTC.